The clone carrying this T cell receptor (beta chain) was counted between two and nine times. Sequencing was performed with immunoSEQ multiplex PCR; in TCRdb, only in-frame clones are kept and a portion is missing. The sample has tens of thousands of clones; around 90% are singletons. The CDR3 extends over 14 amino acids. Germline V lookup: CDR1 MGHRA, CDR2 YSYEKL. The V end lost 0 bases, the J end lost 2 bases, and 8 bases lay between the germline ends. This entry is derived from a study of OX40 agonist ivuxolimab in advanced cancers. Study information: Participants, 82.7% male, averaged roughly 55 years of age, ranging from 23 to 79.

The J gene is TRBJ2-7, the V gene TRBV4-1; D is uncertain. This TCR was sampled from an adult with an advanced solid tumor such as melanoma, head and neck, liver or kidney cancer. Specimen: CD4+ or CD8+ T cells sorted from blood, collected in a trial of the OX40 agonist ivuxolimab. Here the CDR3 reads CASSQDGQAYEQYF. CDR3 bases: TGCGCCAGCAGCCAAGATGGCCAGGCCTACGAGCAGTACTTC.